A selection of T cell receptor beta chains follows, all from one sample in a study of blood T cell repertoires in COVID-19. Produced via immunoSEQ multiplex PCR; TCRdb's table is partial and in-frame only. The sample consists of some 220,000 clones, approximately 91% of them appearing once. The sample consisted of peripheral blood. The receptors were gathered from a young man with COVID-19, enrolled during active disease. Each CDR3 is given with its conserved first and last residue. The order of the fields is J gene, D gene, clone size, V gene, CDR3 protein, CDR3 DNA. D genes are given only for firm matches. Where a row states a size, it is once, few, many or the class of an expanded clone; other rows omit it.

TRBJ1-2	TRBD1	.	TRBV9	CASSPGTGGRKTYGYTF	TGTGCCAGCAGCCCCGGGACAGGGGGCCGAAAAACCTATGGCTACACCTTC
TRBJ2-3	TRBD2	once	TRBV3-1/TRBV3-2	CASSQSGATDTQYF	TGTGCCAGCAGCCAGAGCGGGGCCACAGATACGCAGTATTTT
TRBJ2-3	.	.	TRBV11-2	CASSLRADTQYF	TGTGCCAGCAGCCTAAGAGCGGATACGCAGTATTTT
TRBJ2-1	TRBD1	.	TRBV4-1	CASSRSGTGGEQFF	TGCGCCAGCAGCCGATCAGGGACAGGGGGTGAGCAGTTCTTC
TRBJ1-5	TRBD1	once	TRBV7-2	CASSRQDRQPQHF	TGTGCCAGCAGCCGACAGGACAGGCAGCCCCAGCATTTT
TRBJ2-7	TRBD2	.	TRBV4-1	CASSLRTSEYEQYF	TGCGCCAGCAGCCTCAGGACTAGTGAGTACGAGCAGTACTTC
TRBJ2-7	.	.	TRBV6-5	CASSTPRGYEQYF	TGTGCCAGCAGTACTCCGCGGGGATACGAGCAGTACTTC
TRBJ2-1	TRBD1	.	TRBV2	CASTMGTGGRNEQFF	TGTGCCAGCACCATGGGGACAGGCGGTCGCAATGAGCAGTTCTTC
TRBJ2-2	TRBD1	.	TRBV11-1	CASSKGQGAGTGELFF	TGTGCCAGCAGCAAAGGACAGGGGGCGGGCACCGGGGAGCTGTTTTTT
TRBJ1-2	.	.	TRBV7-2	CASSLDTYGYTF	TGTGCCAGCAGCTTAGACACCTATGGCTACACCTTC
TRBJ2-7	TRBD2	.	TRBV7-2	CASSSLAGHRYEQYF	TGTGCCAGCAGCTCCCTAGCGGGACACCGCTACGAGCAGTACTTC
TRBJ1-6	TRBD1	.	TRBV5-1	CASSGGQGAQSPLHF	TGCGCCAGCAGCGGAGGACAGGGCGCCCAATCACCCCTCCACTTT
TRBJ1-5	.	.	TRBV19	CASSIVRDKGLYNQPQHF	TGTGCCAGTAGTATAGTTCGGGACAAAGGGCTTTACAATCAGCCCCAGCATTTT
TRBJ2-1	TRBD1	.	TRBV6-5	CASTRTGGSYNEQFF	TGTGCCAGCACTAGGACAGGAGGCTCCTACAATGAGCAGTTCTTC
TRBJ1-1	.	.	TRBV6-1	CASSEHLGRNTEAFF	TGTGCCAGCAGTGAGCACCTTGGCAGGAACACTGAAGCTTTCTTT
TRBJ2-2	TRBD2	.	TRBV10-3	CAILGQRGEGTGELFF	TGTGCCATCTTGGGCCAGCGGGGCGAAGGGACCGGGGAGCTGTTTTTT
TRBJ1-2	.	.	TRBV4-1	CASSQVSGGAVYGYTF	TGCGCCAGCAGCCAAGTTTCTGGGGGGGCGGTCTATGGCTACACCTTC
TRBJ1-1	.	few	TRBV29-1	CSVSGVGRADTEAFF	TGCAGCGTTTCAGGGGTGGGGCGGGCCGACACTGAAGCTTTCTTT
TRBJ1-5	.	.	TRBV19	CASSIWLGSGQPQHF	TGTGCCAGTAGTATCTGGCTGGGCAGCGGGCAGCCCCAGCATTTT
TRBJ1-5	.	.	TRBV18	CASSPGVREDQPQHF	TGTGCCAGCTCACCAGGGGTAAGGGAGGATCAGCCCCAGCATTTT
TRBJ1-5	.	.	TRBV15	CATTQQGDQPQHF	TGTGCCACCACACAACAGGGAGATCAGCCCCAGCATTTT
TRBJ2-3	TRBD2	.	TRBV6-2/TRBV6-3	CASSYGLAGGQPPGNTQYF	TGTGCCAGCAGTTACGGACTAGCGGGGGGGCAGCCCCCCGGGAATACGCAGTATTTT
TRBJ2-1	TRBD1	.	TRBV24-1	CATSGSWTGNEQFF	TGTGCCACCAGCGGTTCGTGGACAGGGAATGAGCAGTTCTTC
TRBJ2-7	TRBD2	.	TRBV2	CASELAGGLEQYF	TGTGCCAGCGAACTAGCGGGGGGACTTGAGCAGTACTTC
TRBJ2-1	TRBD2	.	TRBV9	CASTPGLAGNEQFF	TGTGCCAGCACCCCTGGGCTAGCGGGCAATGAGCAGTTCTTC
TRBJ1-2	.	.	TRBV5-6	CASSSAVGTFYGYTF	TGTGCCAGCAGCTCAGCGGTGGGGACATTCTATGGCTACACCTTC
TRBJ1-1	TRBD1	.	TRBV18	CASSLDREEAFF	TGTGCCAGCTCACTAGACAGGGAGGAGGCTTTCTTT
TRBJ2-1	TRBD2	.	TRBV3-1/TRBV3-2	CASSQARGGWNEQFF	TGTGCCAGCAGCCAAGCACGGGGGGGCTGGAATGAGCAGTTCTTC
TRBJ1-6	.	.	TRBV7-9	CASRLDLTGLDNSPLHF	TGTGCCAGCAGACTAGATCTGACAGGACTAGATAATTCACCCCTCCACTTT
TRBJ2-4	.	.	TRBV3-1/TRBV3-2	CASSPSGAVVAKNIQYF	TGTGCCAGCAGCCCCTCAGGGGCGGTTGTGGCCAAAAACATTCAGTACTTC
TRBJ1-1	TRBD1	.	TRBV2	CASRDRGNTEAFF	TGTGCCAGCAGGGACAGGGGGAACACTGAAGCTTTCTTT
TRBJ2-1	.	.	TRBV14	CASSQRRGAGSYNEQFF	TGTGCCAGCAGCCAACGACGGGGGGCTGGTTCCTACAATGAGCAGTTCTTC
TRBJ2-7	.	.	TRBV11-2	CASSFAGRTYEQYF	TGTGCCAGCAGCTTCGCGGGCAGAACCTACGAGCAGTACTTC
TRBJ2-2	.	.	TRBV5-1	CASSLKGREAGELFF	TGCGCCAGCAGCTTAAAAGGCAGGGAGGCCGGGGAGCTGTTTTTT
TRBJ2-2	TRBD2	.	TRBV27	CASSSTSGYTGELFF	TGTGCCAGCAGTTCGACTAGCGGATACACCGGGGAGCTGTTTTTT
TRBJ1-1	.	.	TRBV5-1	CASSPNGQAAEAFF	TGCGCCAGCAGCCCGAATGGGCAGGCAGCTGAAGCTTTCTTT
TRBJ1-4	.	.	TRBV11-2	CASSENSFGGEKLFF	TGTGCCAGCAGCGAAAATTCCTTTGGAGGTGAAAAACTGTTTTTT
TRBJ1-2	TRBD1	.	TRBV7-2	CASRQTGGGNYGYTF	TGTGCCAGCAGGCAAACAGGGGGCGGGAACTATGGCTACACCTTC
TRBJ2-1	.	.	TRBV7-2	CASSFSLGELNEQFF	TGTGCCAGCAGCTTTAGTCTAGGGGAACTCAATGAGCAGTTCTTC
TRBJ1-2	.	.	TRBV11-2	CASSLDEREDGFF	TGTGCCAGCAGCTTAGATGAGAGGGAGGACGGCTTCTTC
TRBJ2-1	TRBD2	.	TRBV10-3	CAIRGLAGGPLQFF	TGTGCCATCAGGGGACTAGCGGGGGGGCCTTTGCAGTTCTTC
TRBJ2-3	.	.	TRBV27	CASGGGTDTQYF	TGTGCCAGCGGGGGCGGCACAGATACGCAGTATTTT
TRBJ1-5	TRBD1	.	TRBV19	CASETGGGGQPQHF	TGTGCCAGCGAAACAGGGGGCGGCGGCCAGCCCCAGCATTTT
TRBJ1-3	.	.	TRBV5-1	CASTHDSLSGNTIYF	TGCGCCAGCACACACGACAGCCTCTCTGGAAACACCATATATTTT
TRBJ2-7	.	.	TRBV28	CATIPPGRDYEQYF	TGTGCCACCATCCCCCCTGGCCGGGACTACGAGCAGTACTTC
TRBJ1-4	TRBD1	once	TRBV12-5	CASGLVGRGVFREKLFF	TGTGCTAGTGGTTTGGTAGGCAGGGGGGTATTTCGTGAAAAACTGTTTTTT
TRBJ2-1	TRBD2	once	TRBV6-1	CASSDLPGGGYNEQFF	TGTGCCAGCAGTGATCTTCCGGGCGGGGGATACAATGAGCAGTTCTTC